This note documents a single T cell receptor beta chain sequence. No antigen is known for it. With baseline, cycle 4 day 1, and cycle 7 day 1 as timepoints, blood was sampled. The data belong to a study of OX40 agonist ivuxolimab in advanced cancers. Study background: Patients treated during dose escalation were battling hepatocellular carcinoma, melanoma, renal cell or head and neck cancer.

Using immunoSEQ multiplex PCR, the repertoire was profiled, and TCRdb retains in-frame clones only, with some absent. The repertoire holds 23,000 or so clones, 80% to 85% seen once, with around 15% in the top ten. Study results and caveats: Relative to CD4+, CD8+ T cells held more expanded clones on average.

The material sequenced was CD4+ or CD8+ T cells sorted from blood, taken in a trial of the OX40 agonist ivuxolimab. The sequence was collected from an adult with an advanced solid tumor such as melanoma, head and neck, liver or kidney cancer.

The CDR3 DNA reads as TGTGCCAGCAGCTTAAAAATAGGGGGCGGAATTGTTGGCTACACCTTC. Translated: CASSLKIGGGIVGYTF. This chain connects TRBV13 to TRBJ1-2; 7 bases fit TRBD1. This CDR3 has 16 residues. V dropped 2 bases and J dropped 7; count of bases not matched to a gene: 13. The germline CDR1 and CDR2 sequences are PRHDT and FYEKMQ (reference sequence).